Listed below are T cell receptor beta chains from one sample, sequenced in a study of low-dose radiotherapy and immunotherapy resistance in tumors. MiXCR, run by TCRdb on the reads, gives a single entry per CDR3 protein. This sample carries over 50,000 distinct CDR3 sequences, 33% of them seen once, and the ten largest clones take approximately 8.4%. Specimen: PBMCs, collected after low-dose radiotherapy plus immunotherapy. The receptors come from a male donor with rectosigmoid adenocarcinoma. CDR3s include the opening cysteine and the closing phenylalanine or tryptophan. The D gene is left open where the match is weak. Rows give clone size only sometimes, using once, few, many, or a class for an expanded clone.

d_gene,abundance,j_gene,v_gene,CDR3nt,CDR3aa
TRBD1,-,TRBJ2-1,TRBV12-3/TRBV12-4,TGTGCCAGCAGCCCCGGGACAGGGGTCCACAATGAGCAGTTCTTC,CASSPGTGVHNEQFF
-,few,TRBJ2-1,TRBV5-8,TGTGCCAGCAGCTTGCCCTTAGGCGGGGCCCCCTACAATGAGCAGTTCTTC,CASSLPLGGAPYNEQFF
-,many,TRBJ2-7,TRBV6-6,TGTGCCAGCAGTTACTCGGGTACAGGACTCTCCTACGAGCAGTACTTC,CASSYSGTGLSYEQYF
-,-,TRBJ1-1,TRBV6-2/TRBV6-3,TGTGCCAGCAGTGGGCGGGCCAGAGACGGGCCGAACACTGAAGCTTTCTTT,CASSGRARDGPNTEAFF
TRBD1,many,TRBJ2-7,TRBV6-5,TGTGCCAGCAGGCGAACCACAGGGGCCCCGAACTACGAGCAGTACTTC,CASRRTTGAPNYEQYF
TRBD1,many,TRBJ2-4,TRBV20-1,TGCAGTGCCCCGACAGGGGCCCAAAACATTCAGTACTTC,CSAPTGAQNIQYF
-,many,TRBJ2-5,TRBV19,TGTGCCACCCAAGCCGCTGGGGGGCCCGAGACCCAGTACTTC,CATQAAGGPETQYF
TRBD2,few,TRBJ2-2,TRBV11-2,TGTGCCAGCAGCTCTCGGGCGGGGGGCTCCGGGGAGCTGTTTTTT,CASSSRAGGSGELFF
-,many,TRBJ1-2,TRBV3-1,TGTGCCAGCACTACCGGACGGAACTATGGCTACACCTTC,CASTTGRNYGYTF
TRBD2,-,TRBJ2-3,TRBV20-1,TGCAGTGCTAAGAAACCGGGACTAGATTCCGATACGCAGTATTTT,CSAKKPGLDSDTQYF
-,-,TRBJ1-5,TRBV28,TGTGCCAGCACCCTCCGGGGGGAGGCCGGCAATCAGCCCCAGCATTTT,CASTLRGEAGNQPQHF
-,-,TRBJ2-3,TRBV3-2,TGTGCCAGCAGCCAAGACAGGTCGGATACGCAGTATTTT,CASSQDRSDTQYF
-,many,TRBJ1-4,TRBV12-3/TRBV12-4,TGTGCCAGCAGAGAAGGAGGAGCGGGGAATGAAAAACTGTTTTTT,CASREGGAGNEKLFF
-,many,TRBJ2-7,TRBV12-3/TRBV12-4,TGTGCCAGCCGCCCCCCGGGTAACTACGAGCAGTACTTC,CASRPPGNYEQYF
-,many,TRBJ2-5,TRBV20-1,TGCAGTGCTAGAGATTGGCAGGAATTCCAAGAGACCCAGTACTTC,CSARDWQEFQETQYF
TRBD2,many,TRBJ2-1,TRBV7-2,TGTGCCAGCAGGGCCCCCGGGACTAGCAGCAATGAGCAGTTCTTC,CASRAPGTSSNEQFF
TRBD2,-,TRBJ2-1,TRBV5-4,TGTGCCAGCAGCTTGGGCGGGGATCGCGGGAGGCGAAGTGAGCAGTTCTTC,CASSLGGDRGRRSEQFF
-,many,TRBJ2-1,TRBV7-6,TGTGCCAGCAGTCTAACAGGGACGGTCTACAATGAGCAGTTCTTC,CASSLTGTVYNEQFF
-,many,TRBJ2-3,TRBV6-2/TRBV6-3,TGTGCCAGCAGTCCCAGGGAAGATACGCAGTATTTT,CASSPREDTQYF
-,-,TRBJ2-5,TRBV29-1,TGCAGCGCATCGCGGGATGGGCAGACCCAGTACTTC,CSASRDGQTQYF
-,-,TRBJ2-1,TRBV5-1,TGCGCCAGCGCGGGACAGAATGAGGGGTACAATGAGCAGTTCTTC,CASAGQNEGYNEQFF
TRBD1,many,TRBJ2-2,TRBV11-2,TGTGCCAGCAGCTCCGGGACAGCGAACACCGGGGAGCTGTTTTTT,CASSSGTANTGELFF
-,medium-sized,TRBJ2-1,TRBV28,TGTGCCAGCAGTTTGCTAGGGCAGCAGTTCTTC,CASSLLGQQFF